Listed below are T cell receptor beta chains from one sample, sequenced in a study of CD8+ T cells in alopecia areata. Method: immunoSEQ multiplex PCR; TCRdb's copy keeps in-frame clones and lacks some. The table lists under 250,000 clones, approximately 72% of them singletons, with around 1.2% in the top ten. Sequencing used CD4+ T cells sorted from blood, obtained at approximately week 42, from a patient treated with tofacitinib. Source of these receptors: a human donor with alopecia areata. Each CDR3 is given with its conserved first and last residue. The D gene is left open where the match is weak. Clone size appears in some rows only: once, few, many, or a class for an expanded clone.

clone_size	d_call	v_call	j_call	cdr3_nt	cdr3_aa
.	TRBD2	TRBV7-2	TRBJ2-1	TGTGCCAGCAGCTTAGGGGCTAGCGGAGACAATGAGCAGTTCTTC	CASSLGASGDNEQFF
few	TRBD1	TRBV4-3	TRBJ1-2	TGCGCCAGCAGCCAAGTGGACAGGGGGCTTAAGGGCTACACCTTC	CASSQVDRGLKGYTF
.	TRBD1	TRBV5-1	TRBJ2-7	TGCGCCAGCAGCTGCGGGGGGACAGGGGAGGAGCAGTACTTC	CASSCGGTGEEQYF
.	.	TRBV14	TRBJ1-6	TGTGCCAGCAGCCAGAGCTCCTATAATTCACCCCTCCACTTT	CASSQSSYNSPLHF
few	.	TRBV19	TRBJ2-5	TGTGCCAGTAGTACGGGGGGCTGGGTACAAGAGACCCAGTACTTC	CASSTGGWVQETQYF
once	TRBD1	TRBV29-1	TRBJ2-2	TGCAGCGTTGGGACAGGGATCACCGGGGAGCTGTTTTTT	CSVGTGITGELFF
once	.	TRBV30	TRBJ2-7	TGTGCCTGGAGTCCCGGGACAAAGGACGAGCAGTACTTC	CAWSPGTKDEQYF
.	TRBD2	TRBV6-1	TRBJ2-1	TGTGCCAGTGAACTAGCGGGGGTCAACAATGAGCAGTTCTTC	CASELAGVNNEQFF
.	.	TRBV29-1	TRBJ2-7	TGCAGCGTACGGACAAAAGGCCCCTACGAGCAGTACTTC	CSVRTKGPYEQYF
few	TRBD1	TRBV29-1	TRBJ1-2	TGCAGCGTCTCTCATAGATCCGGGACAGACCTCTATGGCTACACCTTC	CSVSHRSGTDLYGYTF
few	.	TRBV15	TRBJ1-2	TGTGCCACCAGCAGCGACAGGAATACTAACTATGGCTACACCTTC	CATSSDRNTNYGYTF
.	TRBD1	TRBV30	TRBJ2-5	TGTGCCTGGAGTGTACAGGGACAGGGTGAGACCCAGTACTTC	CAWSVQGQGETQYF
.	.	TRBV4-3	TRBJ1-4	TGCGCCAGCAGCCAAGGACCGGGGGAAAAACTGTTTTTT	CASSQGPGEKLFF
few	TRBD1	TRBV7-9	TRBJ1-4	TGTGCCAGCAGCTCGGGACAGTTTGGTGAAAAACTGTTTTTT	CASSSGQFGEKLFF
.	.	TRBV7-6	TRBJ1-6	TGTGCCAGCAGTCCCCAGTGGGGAAGCAATTCACCCCTCCACTTT	CASSPQWGSNSPLHF
.	.	TRBV7-2	TRBJ1-5	TGTGCCAGCTCCACCGGTCAAGGGCTTCAGCCCCAGCATTTT	CASSTGQGLQPQHF
.	.	TRBV10-3	TRBJ2-2	TGTGCCATTTACTCTGGAGTGGACACCGGGGAGCTGTTTTTT	CAIYSGVDTGELFF
.	.	TRBV4-3	TRBJ2-2	TGCGCCAGCAGCCAAGATCGATGGATCACCGGGGAGCTGTTTTTT	CASSQDRWITGELFF
.	.	TRBV5-6	TRBJ2-5	TGTGCCAGCAGCCAACGTGGCCCAGAGACCCAGTACTTC	CASSQRGPETQYF
.	TRBD2	TRBV25-1	TRBJ2-5	TGTGCCAGCAGCGAGGGAGGGTCCCAAGAGACCCAGTACTTC	CASSEGGSQETQYF
once	.	TRBV29-1	TRBJ2-7	TGCAGCGTTGAAGAAGGGAGAGACAGACTCTACGAGCAGTACTTC	CSVEEGRDRLYEQYF
.	.	TRBV9	TRBJ2-3	TGTGCCAGCAGCGTCCGGGGGGCAGTAGATACGCAGTATTTT	CASSVRGAVDTQYF
.	.	TRBV7-2	TRBJ2-7	TGTGCCAGCAGCTCGAGCGACTACGAGCAGTACTTC	CASSSSDYEQYF
.	.	TRBV5-1	TRBJ1-1	TGCGCCAGCAGCTCACAGGGTAGGGGGAACACTGAAGCTTTCTTT	CASSSQGRGNTEAFF
.	.	TRBV9	TRBJ1-2	TGTGCCAGCAGCGGTAAATTCCCCCTTAACTATGGCTACACCTTC	CASSGKFPLNYGYTF
.	.	TRBV20-1	TRBJ2-7	TGCAGTGCTATGGACGCCTACGAGCAGTACTTC	CSAMDAYEQYF
once	.	TRBV2	TRBJ2-1	TGTGCCAGCCAACAACGGGGGCCTAGGGGTGAGCAGTTCTTC	CASQQRGPRGEQFF
.	.	TRBV10-2	TRBJ2-7	TGCGCCAGCGGAGAACAGGGAGCCGTCTACGAGCAGTACTTC	CASGEQGAVYEQYF
.	.	TRBV11-1	TRBJ2-5	TGTGCCAGCAGCTTTGGTAACAAAGAGACCCAGTACTTC	CASSFGNKETQYF
.	TRBD1	TRBV7-2	TRBJ1-2	TGTGCCAGCAGCCTGGACAGGGTGAGCGGCTACACCTTC	CASSLDRVSGYTF
.	.	TRBV27	TRBJ2-1	TGTGCCAGCAGTTTTACCAGGGTGCATGAGCAGTTCTTC	CASSFTRVHEQFF
.	.	TRBV4-1	TRBJ1-1	TGCGCCAGCAGTCATGATGGGAGTCCTGAAGCTTTCTTT	CASSHDGSPEAFF
.	.	TRBV29-1	TRBJ1-2	TGCAGCGTTGAAGAACCCACCCTGAGGGCTGGCTACACCTTC	CSVEEPTLRAGYTF
.	.	TRBV29-1	TRBJ2-1	TGCAGCCCTGTGGCCATCCCACCTAACAATGAGCAGTTCTTC	CSPVAIPPNNEQFF
.	.	TRBV27	TRBJ2-2	TGTGCCAGGAAACAGGGTTCAGGGACCGGGGAGCTGTTTTTT	CARKQGSGTGELFF
.	TRBD1	TRBV15	TRBJ2-1	TGTGCCACCAGCACCCGACAGGGGATAGATGAGCAGTTCTTC	CATSTRQGIDEQFF
.	.	TRBV4-1	TRBJ1-1	TGCGCCAGCAGCCTCGACAGGAACACTGAAGCTTTCTTT	CASSLDRNTEAFF
once	.	TRBV27	TRBJ1-5	TGTGCCAGCAGTTTGAGGGAGGGGCAGCCCCAGCATTTT	CASSLREGQPQHF
.	.	TRBV29-1	TRBJ2-6	TGCAGCGTGTCGGGACGGATCTCTGGGGCCAACGTCCTGACTTTC	CSVSGRISGANVLTF
.	.	TRBV29-1	TRBJ1-2	TGCAGCGTCGGACGCGACTATGGCTACACCTTC	CSVGRDYGYTF
few	TRBD1	TRBV29-1	TRBJ2-3	TGCAGCGTTTACCGGGACAGGGGCTATTTT	CSVYRDRGYF
.	.	TRBV6-1	TRBJ1-1	TGTGCCAGCAGTCGGATCAAGGACACTGAAGCTTTCTTT	CASSRIKDTEAFF
.	.	TRBV5-1	TRBJ1-6	TGCGCCAGCAGCCTCCGACGGGATTCACCCCTCCACTTT	CASSLRRDSPLHF
.	.	TRBV10-3	TRBJ1-2	TGTGCCATCAGTGACCTTCCAGAGCGTGGCTACACCTTC	CAISDLPERGYTF
.	.	TRBV5-1	TRBJ2-1	TGCGCCAGCAGCTCGCCGGGCTCCTACAATGAGCAGTTCTTC	CASSSPGSYNEQFF
.	TRBD1	TRBV25-1	TRBJ1-1	TGTGCCAACTCCCCCCCGACAGGGGTTACTGAAGCTTTCTTT	CANSPPTGVTEAFF
.	.	TRBV27	TRBJ2-7	TGTGCCAGCAGGCTCGATCGTACCTCCTACGAGCAGTACTTC	CASRLDRTSYEQYF
.	.	TRBV6-1	TRBJ1-4	TGTGCCAGCAGTGAAGCTACTAATGAAAAACTGTTTTTT	CASSEATNEKLFF
.	.	TRBV10-3	TRBJ1-5	TGTGCCATCAGAGAGGGGGGACAGCCCCAGCATTTT	CAIREGGQPQHF
.	.	TRBV25-1	TRBJ1-1	TGTGCCAGCAGTGAAGGGGGGGCTGGTTCGGCTTTCTTT	CASSEGGAGSAFF
.	TRBD2	TRBV7-8	TRBJ2-7	TGTGCCAGCAGCCTAGCGGGGGGGAACTACGAGCAGTACTTC	CASSLAGGNYEQYF
.	.	TRBV10-3	TRBJ1-6	TGTGCCACTCAGAGGGCCTTAGGTAATTCACCCCTCCACTTT	CATQRALGNSPLHF